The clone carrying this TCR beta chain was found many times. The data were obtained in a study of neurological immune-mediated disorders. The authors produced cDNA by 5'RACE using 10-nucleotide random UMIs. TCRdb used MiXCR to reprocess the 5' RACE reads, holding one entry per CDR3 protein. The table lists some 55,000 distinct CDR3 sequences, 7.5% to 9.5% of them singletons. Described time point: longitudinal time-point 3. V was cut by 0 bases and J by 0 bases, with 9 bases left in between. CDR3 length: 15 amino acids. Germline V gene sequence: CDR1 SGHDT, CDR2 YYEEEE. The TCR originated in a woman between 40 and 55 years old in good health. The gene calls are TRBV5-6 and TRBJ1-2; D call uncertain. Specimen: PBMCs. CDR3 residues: CASSLAGQTNYGYTF. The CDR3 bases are TGTGCCAGCAGCTTGGCCGGGCAGACTAACTATGGCTACACCTTC.